These T cell receptor beta chains were read from a single sample in a study of shared clonotypes between healthy human individuals. The repertoire was sequenced with immunoSEQ multiplex PCR; TCRdb's copy has only in-frame clones and lacks some. Of 980,000 or so clones listed, over 60% are singletons. Sequencing used memory CD4+ T cells sorted from blood. Receptors were obtained from a man younger than 30 in good health. The CDR3 runs from the conserved cysteine through the conserved F or W. D genes are given only for firm matches. Expanded clones get a size class; other rows say once, few or many, or leave the size out.

D gene: TRBD1; J gene: TRBJ1-5; clone size: .; V gene: TRBV7-2; CDR3 DNA: TGTGCCAGCAGCTTAAACAGGGGGGGTCAGCCCCAGCATTTT; CDR3 protein: CASSLNRGGQPQHF
D gene: TRBD2; J gene: TRBJ2-2; clone size: .; V gene: TRBV4-1; CDR3 DNA: TGCGCCAGCAGCCCTACGACTAGCGGCACCGGGGAGCTGTTTTTT; CDR3 protein: CASSPTTSGTGELFF
D gene: TRBD1; J gene: TRBJ2-5; clone size: .; V gene: TRBV7-6; CDR3 DNA: TGTGCCAGCAGCGCCGTCGGGACAGGCCGAGAGACCCAGTACTTC; CDR3 protein: CASSAVGTGRETQYF
D gene: .; J gene: TRBJ1-3; clone size: .; V gene: TRBV19; CDR3 DNA: TGTGCCAGTAGTCGACAGGTCTCTGGAAACACCATATATTTT; CDR3 protein: CASSRQVSGNTIYF
D gene: .; J gene: TRBJ2-1; clone size: .; V gene: TRBV30; CDR3 DNA: TGTGCCTGGAGGGGGAACTTCTACAATGAGCAGTTCTTC; CDR3 protein: CAWRGNFYNEQFF
D gene: TRBD1; J gene: TRBJ2-5; clone size: .; V gene: TRBV6-1; CDR3 DNA: TGTGCCAGCAGCGTGGGACAGGGGAAGCAAGAGACCCAGTACTTC; CDR3 protein: CASSVGQGKQETQYF
D gene: TRBD2; J gene: TRBJ2-5; clone size: .; V gene: TRBV11-2; CDR3 DNA: TGTGCCAGCAGCTGGGCTAGCGGGGCACAAGAGACCCAGTACTTC; CDR3 protein: CASSWASGAQETQYF
D gene: .; J gene: TRBJ2-1; clone size: .; V gene: TRBV4-1; CDR3 DNA: TGCGCCAGCAGCCAAGATAGCCAGGGGACTTCCTACAATGAGCAGTTCTTC; CDR3 protein: CASSQDSQGTSYNEQFF
D gene: .; J gene: TRBJ2-2; clone size: .; V gene: TRBV7-2; CDR3 DNA: TGTGCCAGCAGCTTAGGGCTTTTCACCGGGGAGCTGTTTTTT; CDR3 protein: CASSLGLFTGELFF
D gene: TRBD1; J gene: TRBJ2-7; clone size: .; V gene: TRBV2; CDR3 DNA: TGTGCCAGCAGTGGGGGGACAGGGTTTTCCTACGAGCAGTACTTC; CDR3 protein: CASSGGTGFSYEQYF
D gene: .; J gene: TRBJ1-6; clone size: .; V gene: TRBV7-9; CDR3 DNA: TGTGCCAGCAGCCTCGACCAGTGGAATTCACCCCTCCACTTT; CDR3 protein: CASSLDQWNSPLHF
D gene: .; J gene: TRBJ1-4; clone size: .; V gene: TRBV6-6; CDR3 DNA: TGTGCCAGCAGTTACGCTCCGGGGGAAAAACTGTTTTTT; CDR3 protein: CASSYAPGEKLFF
D gene: .; J gene: TRBJ1-4; clone size: .; V gene: TRBV5-4; CDR3 DNA: TGTGCCAGCAGCTTGGCTCAGGGGAGCGGTGAAAAACTGTTTTTT; CDR3 protein: CASSLAQGSGEKLFF
D gene: .; J gene: TRBJ2-7; clone size: few; V gene: TRBV18; CDR3 DNA: TGTGCCAGCTCACCACCCCAGGGCTCCTACGAGCAGTACTTC; CDR3 protein: CASSPPQGSYEQYF
D gene: TRBD2; J gene: TRBJ2-2; clone size: .; V gene: TRBV4-2; CDR3 DNA: TGTGCCAGCAGCCCAATAGCGGGGGGGCCCACCGGGGAGCTGTTTTTT; CDR3 protein: CASSPIAGGPTGELFF
D gene: .; J gene: TRBJ1-5; clone size: .; V gene: TRBV6-1; CDR3 DNA: TGTGCCAGCAGTGAAGGAGCCCAAGGAACTTATAGCAATCAGCCCCAGCATTTT; CDR3 protein: CASSEGAQGTYSNQPQHF
D gene: .; J gene: TRBJ2-3; clone size: .; V gene: TRBV6-6; CDR3 DNA: TGTGCCAGCAGTTACTCTGGGGTATTTACAGATACGCAGTATTTT; CDR3 protein: CASSYSGVFTDTQYF
D gene: .; J gene: TRBJ2-4; clone size: .; V gene: TRBV6-5; CDR3 DNA: TGTGCCAGCAGTTATACGCGGCAGACTCCGAACATTCAGTACTTC; CDR3 protein: CASSYTRQTPNIQYF